Shown below are 6 T cell receptor beta chains from a single sample sequenced in a study of blood T cell repertoires in COVID-19. Here immunoSEQ multiplex PCR was the method, and the copy in TCRdb shows in-frame clones only, minus some. Counted here are under 300,000 clones, approximately 82% occurring once; the ten biggest clones make up 15%. Sequencing was performed on PBMCs or T cells enriched from blood (not recorded which). The receptors were gathered from a man aged 35-49 years who had recovered from COVID-19.

There are a few counts of this clone. The genes are TRBV9 and TRBJ1-3; D perhaps matches TRBD1 (5 bases). Germline CDR1 SGDLS, CDR2 YYNGEE. The V end lost 4 bases, the J end lost 0 bases, and 11 bases lay between the germline ends. The CDR3 is 15 residues long. The CDR3 bases are TGTGCCAGCAGCCCCCAACAGGCCTCTGGAAACACCATATATTTT. Amino acids: CASSPQQASGNTIYF.

This clone appeared once. This sequence joins TRBV19 and TRBJ1-3; D not certain. Germline V lookup: CDR1 LNHDA, CDR2 SQIVND (reference sequence). The CDR3 length is 13 residues. V was pared by 6 bases and J by 2 bases, with 8 bases between. CDR3 nucleotides: TGTGCCAGTAGCTGGAGAGCTGGAAACACCATATATTTT. Its protein is CASSWRAGNTIYF.

This clone was counted a single time. The J gene is TRBJ1-5, the V gene TRBV20-1, with D unclear. Germline lookup yields CDR1 DFQATT and CDR2 SNEGSKA (reference sequence). The CDR3 length is 16 residues. Trimming removed 3 bases from V and 0 bases from J, with 15 bases in between. CDR3 amino acids: CSASPPGVLSNQPQHF. CDR3 DNA sequence: TGCAGTGCTAGTCCTCCGGGTGTCCTTAGCAATCAGCCCCAGCATTTT.

V usage is TRBV5-6 and J usage is TRBJ2-7; D uncertain. V gave up 4 bases and J gave up 7 bases, with 12 bases separating them. CDR1 SGHDT and CDR2 YYEEEE come from the germline V gene. The CDR3 contains 12 residues. The CDR3 DNA is TGTGCCAGCAGCCCTGGAACTAAAGAGCAGTACTTC. Amino acids: CASSPGTKEQYF.

This chain links TRBV5-1 with TRBJ1-2; 9 bases are a match to TRBD1. This CDR3 spans 15 amino acids. Germline values: CDR1 SGHRS, CDR2 YFSETQ. The trim removed 4 bases at V and 5 bases at J, leaving 9 bases unmatched. This CDR3 reads CASSPPWTGEYGYTF. DNA for the CDR3: TGCGCCAGCAGCCCCCCATGGACAGGGGAGTATGGCTACACCTTC.

V and J are TRBV13 and TRBJ1-5; D uncertain. V lost 5 bases and J 4 bases, leaving 15 bases between the germline ends. Germline values: CDR1 PRHDT, CDR2 FYEKMQ (reference sequence). The CDR3 extends over 15 amino acids. CDR3 in amino acids: CASSLSGLINQPQHF. Written as DNA, the CDR3 is TGTGCCAGCAGCCTATCAGGACTGATAAATCAGCCCCAGCATTTT.